Ten or more counts support the clone carrying this TCR beta chain. The sample originates from a study of neurological immune-mediated disorders. This CDR3 is built from 14 residues. V shed 1 base and J shed 5 bases, with 12 bases lying between them. The germline gives CDR1 SGHKS, CDR2 YYEKEE (reference sequence). This sample's time point: longitudinal time-point 2. TCRdb fed the 5' RACE reads into MiXCR, producing one record per CDR3 protein. The table lists fewer than 35,000 distinct CDR3 sequences, around 13% of them singletons. The chain employs TRBV5-5 and TRBJ2-5; D remains unclear. Source material: PBMCs. This sequence was found in a woman aged 40-49 years in good health. CDR3 protein: CASSLWMGTETQYF. Here the CDR3 DNA reads TGTGCCAGCAGCTTGTGGATGGGTACCGAGACCCAGTACTTC. Drawing the rest from reference TRBV5-5 and TRBJ2-5, the complete variable domain is DAGVTQSPTHLIKTRGQQVTLRCSPISGHKSVSWYQQVLGQGPQFIFQYYEKEERGRGNFPDRFSARQFPNYSSELNVNALLLGDSALYLCASSLWMGTETQYFGPGTRLLVL.